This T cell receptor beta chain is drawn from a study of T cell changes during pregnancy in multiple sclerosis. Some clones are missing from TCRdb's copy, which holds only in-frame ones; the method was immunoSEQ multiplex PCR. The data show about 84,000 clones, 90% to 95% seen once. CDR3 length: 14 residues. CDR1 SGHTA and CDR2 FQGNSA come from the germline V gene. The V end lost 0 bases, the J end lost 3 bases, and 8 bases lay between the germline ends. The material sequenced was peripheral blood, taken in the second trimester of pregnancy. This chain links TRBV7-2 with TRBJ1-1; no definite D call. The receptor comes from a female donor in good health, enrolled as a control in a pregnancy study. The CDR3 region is CASSLAGSYTEAFF. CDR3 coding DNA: TGTGCCAGCAGCTTAGCGGGTAGCTACACTGAAGCTTTCTTT. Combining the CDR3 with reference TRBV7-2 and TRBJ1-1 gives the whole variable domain GAGVSQSPSNKVTEKGKDVELRCDPISGHTALYWYRQSLGQGLEFLIYFQGNSAPDKSGLPSDRFSAERTGGSVSTLTIQRTQQEDSAVYLCASSLAGSYTEAFFGQGTRLTVV.